The sequence of this TCR beta chain was determined in a study of control samples from healthy donors and cancer patients (dated by TCRdb to between 2020 and 2021). With respect to this clone: The clone's antigen remains unknown. Base quality data are lacking; no much larger clone is found one base away.

Its CDR3 holds 15 amino acids, cysteine through phenylalanine. Here the CDR3 DNA is all that survives: 45 bases in frame from base 1. The V end gives up 6 bases and the J end 4 bases, leaving 7 bases in the junction not matched to a gene. CDR1 and CDR2 are drawn from the germline V gene (reference sequence): LGHDT, YNNKEL. The library came from the immunoSEQ multiplex PCR assay. TCRdb took this table from immuneACCESS and kept in-frame rearrangements with V and J called. Such tables lack part of the clones; where checked against another copy, unresolved V genes explain under half of the gap, and the rest is unexplained. In this sample the table shows under 150,000 clones, around nine tenths of which occur a single time. The ten largest clonotypes hold 4.9% of the sample.

The origin of this receptor is a man under 40 in good health. The rearrangement joined TRBV3-1 (or the pseudogene TRBV3-2) to TRBJ2-5; 11 bases in between match TRBD2. Sequences were obtained from blood. CDR3 sequence: CASSPSGGRGETQYF. The DNA sequence is TGTGCCAGCAGTCCTAGCGGGGGGCGAGGAGAGACCCAGTACTTC.